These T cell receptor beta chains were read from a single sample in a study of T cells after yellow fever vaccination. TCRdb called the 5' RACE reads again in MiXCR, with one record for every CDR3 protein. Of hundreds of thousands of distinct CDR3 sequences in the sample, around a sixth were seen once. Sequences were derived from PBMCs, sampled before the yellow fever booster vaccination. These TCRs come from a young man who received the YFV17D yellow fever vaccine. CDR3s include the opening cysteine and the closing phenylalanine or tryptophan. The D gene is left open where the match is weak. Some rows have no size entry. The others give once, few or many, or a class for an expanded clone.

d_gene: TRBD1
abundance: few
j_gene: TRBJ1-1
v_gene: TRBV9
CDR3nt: TGTGCCAGCAGCGATCCGACAGGGGACACTGAAGCTTTCTTT
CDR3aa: CASSDPTGDTEAFF

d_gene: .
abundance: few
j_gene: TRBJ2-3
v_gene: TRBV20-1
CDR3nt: TGCAGTGCTAGAGATATAGGGGACACCCTTCTCACAGATACGCAGTATTTT
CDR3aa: CSARDIGDTLLTDTQYF

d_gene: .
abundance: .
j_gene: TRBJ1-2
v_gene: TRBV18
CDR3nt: TGTGCCAGCTCACCGAACGGGGCCGTTGGCTACACCTTC
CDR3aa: CASSPNGAVGYTF

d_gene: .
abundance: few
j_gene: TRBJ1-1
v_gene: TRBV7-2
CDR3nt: TGTGCCAGCAGCCCCCGCGCCGGCACTGAAGCTTTCTTT
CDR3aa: CASSPRAGTEAFF

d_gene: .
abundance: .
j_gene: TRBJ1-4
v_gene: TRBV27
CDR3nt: TGTGCCACCGTTATCGGGGGTGTAGCTAATGAAAAACTGTTTTTT
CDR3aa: CATVIGGVANEKLFF

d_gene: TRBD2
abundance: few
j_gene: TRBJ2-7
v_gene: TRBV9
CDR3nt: TGTGCCAGCAGCGCCGGGACTAGCGGGGGGCGCATCTACGAGCAGTACTTC
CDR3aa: CASSAGTSGGRIYEQYF

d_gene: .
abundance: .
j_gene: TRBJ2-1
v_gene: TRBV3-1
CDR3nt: TGTGCCAGCAGCCGACTACTGGGGAATGAGCAGTTCTTC
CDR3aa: CASSRLLGNEQFF

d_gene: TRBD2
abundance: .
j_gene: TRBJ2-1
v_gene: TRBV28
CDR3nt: TGTGCCAGCATTGGGCGGGGGTGGAATGAGCAGTTCTTC
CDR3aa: CASIGRGWNEQFF

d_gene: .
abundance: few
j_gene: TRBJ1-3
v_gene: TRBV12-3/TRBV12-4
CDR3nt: TGTGCCAGCAGACCATCTGGCTCTGGAAACACCATATATTTT
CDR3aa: CASRPSGSGNTIYF

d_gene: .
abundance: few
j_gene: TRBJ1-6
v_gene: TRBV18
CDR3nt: TGTGCCAGCTCACCAGGGGTGAGCAGTATTAATTCACCCCTCCACTTT
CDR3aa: CASSPGVSSINSPLHF

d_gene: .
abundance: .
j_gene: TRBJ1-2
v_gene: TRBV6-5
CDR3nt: TGTGCCAGCAGTTACGGGGGACGGAACTATGGCTACACCTTC
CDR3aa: CASSYGGRNYGYTF

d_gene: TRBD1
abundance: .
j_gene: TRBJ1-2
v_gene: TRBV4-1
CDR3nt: TGCGCCAGCAGCCTCGAAGGGGGCAGGGGGAGAAATGGCTACACCTTC
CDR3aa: CASSLEGGRGRNGYTF

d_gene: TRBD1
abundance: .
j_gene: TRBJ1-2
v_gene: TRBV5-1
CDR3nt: TGCGCCAGCAGCTTGGGGTCGACAGGGCCCAACGGCTACACCTTC
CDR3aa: CASSLGSTGPNGYTF

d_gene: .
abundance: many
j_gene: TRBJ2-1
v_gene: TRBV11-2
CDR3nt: TGTGCCAGCAGCTTAGATCGCTCAGAGCAGTTCTTC
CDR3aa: CASSLDRSEQFF

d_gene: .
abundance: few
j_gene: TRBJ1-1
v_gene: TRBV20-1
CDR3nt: TGCAGTGCTAGAGGAGGGGTTACTGAAGCTTTCTTT
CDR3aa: CSARGGVTEAFF

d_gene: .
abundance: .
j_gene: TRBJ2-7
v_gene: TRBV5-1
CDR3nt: TGCGCCAGCAGCTTAGGGGTCGACTACGAGCAGTACTTC
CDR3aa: CASSLGVDYEQYF

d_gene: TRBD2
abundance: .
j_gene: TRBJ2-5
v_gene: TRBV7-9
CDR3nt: TGTGCCAGCAGCCCCCTGGGACTAGTGGAGACCCAGTACTTC
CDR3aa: CASSPLGLVETQYF

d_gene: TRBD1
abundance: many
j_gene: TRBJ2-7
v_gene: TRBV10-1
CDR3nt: TGCGCCAGCAGTGTTGGGGACAGTGTTGGCGAGCAGTACTTC
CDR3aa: CASSVGDSVGEQYF

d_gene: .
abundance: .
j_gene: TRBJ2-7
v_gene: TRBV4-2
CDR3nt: TGTGCCAGCAGCCAAGAATTAGGGTCTTGGGAGCAGTACTTC
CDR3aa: CASSQELGSWEQYF

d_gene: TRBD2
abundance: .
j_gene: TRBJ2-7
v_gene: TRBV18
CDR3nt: TGTGCCAGCTCATCAAGGACTAGCGAGAACGAGCAGTACTTC
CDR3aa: CASSSRTSENEQYF

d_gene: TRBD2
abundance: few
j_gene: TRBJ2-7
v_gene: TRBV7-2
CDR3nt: TGTGCCAGCAGGATTAGCGGGAGTCCCTACGAGCAGTACTTC
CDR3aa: CASRISGSPYEQYF

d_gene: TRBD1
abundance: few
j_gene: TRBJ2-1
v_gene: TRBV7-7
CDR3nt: TGTGCTAGCAGCTTAGGGGGCGTCGGGGCTGAGCAGTTCTTC
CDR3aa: CASSLGGVGAEQFF